These 18 T cell receptor beta chains originate from one sample sequenced in a study of shared clonotypes between healthy human individuals. Clones were read by immunoSEQ multiplex PCR, and TCRdb kept only the in-frame ones, dropping some. The table shows approximately 1.4 million clones, with about 98% occurring only once. The sample comprised naive CD4+ T cells sorted from blood. Subset noted: CD45RA+ positively selected. These receptors were collected from a man aged 30-40 years in good health.

This clone was picked up one time. The same CDR3 also results from other DNA sequences found in this sample. The genes are TRBV5-1 and TRBJ2-1; 10 bases map to TRBD2. The CDR3 sequence is 15 residues long. Looked up from germline, CDR1 is SGHRS and CDR2 is YFSETQ. Trimming cost V 1 base and J 6 bases; bases outside gene matches: 4. The CDR3 loop reads CASSLLAGGSNEQFF. The DNA for the CDR3 is TGCGCCAGCAGCTTGTTAGCGGGAGGTTCCAATGAGCAGTTCTTC.

The rearrangement links TRBV27 to TRBJ1-5; TRBD1 matches at 8 bases. V lost 7 bases to trimming and J lost 7 bases; unmatched junction nucleotides: 6. CDR1 and CDR2 (germline): MNHEY, SMNVEV (reference sequence). This CDR3 region has 13 residues. The CDR3 loop is CASKQGVLQPQHF. CDR3 nucleotide sequence: TGTGCCAGCAAACAGGGGGTTCTCCAGCCCCAGCATTTT.

V gene TRBV29-1 combines with J gene TRBJ2-2, with D uncertain. The CDR3 totals 14 residues. CDR1 and CDR2 (germline): SQVTM, ANQGSEA. V lost 0 bases, J lost 5 bases, and 10 bases lay in between. CDR3 coding DNA: TGCAGCGTTGAAGATGGGCGGAAAACCGGGGAGCTGTTTTTT. Its protein product is CSVEDGRKTGELFF.

This clone was seen just once. J is TRBJ2-5 and V is TRBV25-1; 12 bases are shared with TRBD2. Per germline, CDR1 MGHDK and CDR2 SYGVNS. The CDR3 runs 17 residues. Trimming cost V 1 base and J 4 bases; bases outside gene matches: 7. The CDR3 here is CASSESGLAGWRETQYF. The CDR3 coding sequence is TGTGCCAGCAGTGAATCCGGACTAGCGGGGTGGAGAGAGACCCAGTACTTC.

Regarding this clone: The same CDR3 arises from other DNA sequences in this sample as well. J is TRBJ1-1 and V is TRBV7-2, with 7 bases matching TRBD1. Trimming at V came to 5 bases and at J to 1 base, leaving 4 bases not matched to a gene. There are 14 residues in the CDR3. Germline CDR1 is SGHTA and CDR2 is FQGNSA. The CDR3 nucleotides read TGTGCCAGCAGCAGCAGGACAGGGAACACTGAAGCTTTCTTT. Protein product: CASSSRTGNTEAFF. The variable domain in full, with the rest retrieved from reference TRBV7-2 and TRBJ1-1, is GAGVSQSPSNKVTEKGKDVELRCDPISGHTALYWYRQSLGQGLEFLIYFQGNSAPDKSGLPSDRFSAERTGGSVSTLTIQRTQQEDSAVYLCASSSRTGNTEAFFGQGTRLTVV.

The chain is built from TRBV28 and TRBJ1-5, with a weak D call TRBD1 (5 bases). CDR3 length: 16 residues. Germline loops: CDR1 MDHEN, CDR2 SYDVKM. V lost 4 bases and J 3 bases, leaving 16 bases between the germline ends. The CDR3 spells CASSSRGRRSNQPQHF. Written as DNA, the CDR3 is TGTGCCAGCAGTTCTCGGGGACGTCGATCCAATCAGCCCCAGCATTTT.

The CDR3 protein is CASSYILGRDRKFF. CDR3 coding DNA: TGTGCCAGCAGTTACATCCTGGGTCGGGACAGAAAGTTCTTC. The chain uses TRBV11-2 and TRBJ2-1; 7 bases map to TRBD1. The CDR3 spans 14 residues. The germline V gene has CDR1 SGHAT and CDR2 FQNNGV. Losses at the gene ends were 6 bases for V and 14 bases for J; bases not matched to a gene: 16.

This clone has just one count. V is TRBV12-5 and J is TRBJ2-5, with 9 bases fitting TRBD1. From germline, CDR1 is LGHNT and CDR2 FRNRAP. The CDR3 has 16 amino acids. Trimming removed 7 bases from V and 4 bases from J; junction bases left unmatched: 13. CDR3 DNA sequence: TGTGCTAGTGCCCACAGCCGGGACAGGGATCGAGAGACCCAGTACTTC. Its protein is CASAHSRDRDRETQYF.

The V call is TRBV7-2, the J call TRBJ2-1; 13 bases align to TRBD2. V dropped 4 bases and J dropped 11; count of bases not matched to a gene: 8. The germline V gene has CDR1 SGHTA and CDR2 FQGNSA. This CDR3 comprises 15 residues. This chain's CDR3 is CASSSAGTSGVQQFF. DNA for the CDR3: TGTGCCAGCAGCTCGGCCGGGACTAGCGGGGTGCAGCAGTTCTTC.

The chain joins TRBV2 to TRBJ1-1; D possibly corresponds to TRBD1 (5 bases). The germline V gene has CDR1 SNHLY and CDR2 FYNNEI. The CDR3 consists of 11 residues. The V and J ends lost 5 bases and 12 bases respectively, with 13 bases between them. The chain's CDR3 is CASSIHQGSFF. CDR3 in DNA: TGTGCCAGCAGTATTCACCAGGGTTCTTTCTTT.

V gene TRBV5-1 combines with J gene TRBJ1-1; 7 positions match TRBD1. V trimming: 4 bases; J trimming: 6 bases; junction bases outside the gene matches: 9. Germline CDR1 and CDR2: SGHRS and YFSETQ. This CDR3 contains 14 residues. The CDR3 DNA sequence: TGCGCCAGCAGCAATCCCGGACAGGACGCTGAAGCTTTCTTT. Protein product: CASSNPGQDAEAFF.

The chain is built from TRBV6-1 and TRBJ2-7, with D possibly being TRBD2 (6 bases). Germline V gene data show CDR1 as MNHNS and CDR2 as SASEGT. The CDR3 is 18 residues long. The ends were cut back, 0 bases at V and 1 base at J, with 19 bases in the middle. CDR3 DNA: TGTGCCAGCAGTGAAGCACGCCAGTGGCGGGAAAGGTCCTACGAGCAGTACTTC. This gives the protein CASSEARQWRERSYEQYF.

A single count supports this clone. This chain uses TRBV5-1 with TRBJ2-5; TRBD2 agrees at 13 bases. Trimming at V came to 7 bases and at J to 5 bases, leaving 2 bases not matched to a gene. This CDR3 comprises 13 residues. Germline CDR1 SGHRS, CDR2 YFSETQ. The CDR3 sequence is CASGTSGTETQYF. The CDR3 nucleotides read TGCGCCAGCGGGACTAGCGGGACTGAGACCCAGTACTTC. The full variable domain, its missing parts supplied by reference TRBV5-1 and TRBJ2-5, is KAGVTQTPRYLIKTRGQQVTLSCSPISGHRSVSWYQQTPGQGLQFLFEYFSETQRNKGNFPGRFSGRQFSNSRSEMNVSTLELGDSALYLCASGTSGTETQYFGPGTRLLVL.

The chain combines TRBV15 with TRBJ2-3, with 7 bases lining up with TRBD1. Germline V gene sequence: CDR1 LNHNV, CDR2 YYDKDF (reference sequence). The CDR3 runs 16 residues. V lost 9 bases, J lost 2 bases, and 14 bases stayed unmatched. CDR3 region: CATRVDRASPTDTQYF. DNA of the CDR3: TGTGCCACTCGGGTTGACAGGGCTTCCCCCACAGATACGCAGTATTTT.

The chain recombines TRBV11-2 with TRBJ2-7; tentatively, D is TRBD2 (7 bases). The germline gives CDR1 SGHAT, CDR2 FQNNGV. V dropped 4 bases and J dropped 3 bases, with 19 bases sitting between them. This CDR3 spans 16 amino acids. The CDR3 here is CASSSGLGGPYYEQYF. The CDR3 DNA follows: TGTGCCAGCAGCTCTGGGTTGGGGGGGCCCTACTACGAGCAGTACTTC.

Only one count was recorded for this clone. V usage is TRBV7-9 and J usage is TRBJ1-2, with D tentatively TRBD1 (6 bases). CDR3 length equals 14 residues. From germline, CDR1 is SEHNR and CDR2 FQNEAQ (reference sequence). V lost 1 base to trimming and J lost 7 bases, with 13 bases between them. CDR3: CASSLVRGEVGYTF. In nucleotides, the CDR3 is TGTGCCAGCAGCTTAGTCAGGGGCGAGGTTGGCTACACCTTC.

The genes are TRBV5-6 and TRBJ2-4; D not certain. CDR3 size: 14 residues. Looked up from germline, CDR1 is SGHDT and CDR2 is YYEEEE. Trimming removed 3 bases at V and 4 bases at J, with 11 bases between. CDR3 region: CASSSLIGKNIQYF. DNA for the CDR3: TGTGCCAGCAGCTCGCTTATAGGGAAAAACATTCAGTACTTC.

The rearrangement uses TRBV16 and TRBJ2-7, with 10 bases lining up with TRBD1. The CDR3 extends over 16 amino acids. Germline CDR1 and CDR2: KGHSY and FQNENV. Trimming at V came to 4 bases and at J to 5 bases, leaving 11 bases not matched to a gene. CDR3 in DNA: TGTGCCAGCAGCCCCCAACTGGGGACAGGGGCCCACGAGCAGTACTTC. Its protein is CASSPQLGTGAHEQYF.